A selection of T cell receptor beta chains follows, all from one sample in a study of blood T cell repertoires in COVID-19. The protocol was immunoSEQ multiplex PCR, while the TCRdb copy is restricted to in-frame clones and leaves out a portion. Seen here are about 180,000 clones, under 90% observed once, and the top ten hold 10% to 13%. Sequences were obtained from peripheral blood. These receptors were obtained from a woman aged 80 or over with active or convalescent COVID-19. Each CDR3 is given without its conserved first and last residue. Fields, in order: V gene, J gene, CDR3 protein.

V gene: TRBV2
J gene: TRBJ1-2
CDR3 protein: ASSPSRVNYGYT

V gene: TRBV5-3
J gene: TRBJ2-3
CDR3 protein: ARSSTWTRYGTDTQY

V gene: TRBV28
J gene: TRBJ2-7
CDR3 protein: ASSFRGLAGAYEQY

V gene: TRBV28
J gene: TRBJ1-2
CDR3 protein: ASRPTGYYGYT

V gene: TRBV10-1
J gene: TRBJ1-6
CDR3 protein: ASSELGQGWNSPLH

V gene: TRBV10-3
J gene: TRBJ2-3
CDR3 protein: AISEPSTDTQY

V gene: TRBV5-1
J gene: TRBJ2-3
CDR3 protein: ASSLSGTRERDTQY

V gene: TRBV6-5
J gene: TRBJ1-1
CDR3 protein: ASSQTALNTEAF

V gene: TRBV3-1/TRBV3-2
J gene: TRBJ2-7
CDR3 protein: ASSQAPAQVSAYEQY

V gene: TRBV11-3
J gene: TRBJ2-1
CDR3 protein: ASSSSGRGEQF

V gene: TRBV19
J gene: TRBJ2-7
CDR3 protein: ASSIGRNYEQY

V gene: TRBV5-1
J gene: TRBJ1-5
CDR3 protein: ASSLLGANQPQH

V gene: TRBV5-1
J gene: TRBJ1-2
CDR3 protein: ASSLGRQGVYGYT

V gene: TRBV18
J gene: TRBJ2-5
CDR3 protein: ASSQYQETQY

V gene: TRBV10-2
J gene: TRBJ2-3
CDR3 protein: ASSVGRGGSADTQY